Sequencing of this T cell receptor (beta chain) was carried out in a study of T cell responses to AZD1222 COVID-19 vaccine. On this clone: As yet, its antigen is unknown.

General observations from the study: Repertoires were collected only later (after the peak T cell response had occurred). Clonal diversity was possibly underestimated, and white British individuals and females predominated among donors. Spike as a whole was targeted by vaccine-associated CD4 TCRs, dominant at 160-218 and 743-854. The number of AZD1222 recipients seropositive at baseline was only five to seven.

Sequencing was performed with immunoSEQ multiplex PCR; in TCRdb, only in-frame clones are kept and a portion is missing. The data contain around 97,000 clones, 90% to 95% of them singletons. Germline-derived CDR1 and CDR2 are SQVTM and ANQGSEA. V lost 2 bases to trimming and J lost 6 bases, with 7 bases between them. The CDR3 sequence is 11 residues long. The clonotype comes from an adult in good health. The V gene is TRBV29-1, the J gene TRBJ1-2; D is perhaps TRBD1 (6 bases). Sequencing was performed on peripheral blood, taken on day 0 of AZD1222 vaccination. The CDR3 DNA sequence: TGCAGCGTTGAAAGGGGGAATGGCTACACCTTC. Its translation: CSVERGNGYTF. Based on the CDR3 plus reference TRBV29-1 and TRBJ1-2, the full variable domain is SAVISQKPSRDICQRGTSLTIQCQVDSQVTMMFWYRQQPGQSLTLIATANQGSEATYESGFVIDKFPISRPNLTFSTLTVSNMSPEDSSIYLCSVERGNGYTFGSGTRLTVV.